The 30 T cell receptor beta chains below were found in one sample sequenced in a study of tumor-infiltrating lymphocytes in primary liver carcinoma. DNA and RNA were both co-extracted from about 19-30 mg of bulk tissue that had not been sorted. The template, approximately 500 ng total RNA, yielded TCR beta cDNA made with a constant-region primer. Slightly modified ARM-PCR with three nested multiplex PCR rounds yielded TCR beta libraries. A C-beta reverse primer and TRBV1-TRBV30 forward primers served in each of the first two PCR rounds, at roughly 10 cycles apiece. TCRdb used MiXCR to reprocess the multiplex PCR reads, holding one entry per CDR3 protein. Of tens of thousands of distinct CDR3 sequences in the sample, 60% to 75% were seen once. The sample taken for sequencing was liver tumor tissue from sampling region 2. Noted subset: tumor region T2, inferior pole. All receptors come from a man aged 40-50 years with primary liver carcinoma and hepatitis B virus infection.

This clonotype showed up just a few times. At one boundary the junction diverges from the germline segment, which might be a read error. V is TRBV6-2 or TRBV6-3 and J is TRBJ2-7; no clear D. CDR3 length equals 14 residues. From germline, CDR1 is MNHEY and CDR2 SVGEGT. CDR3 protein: CATDVTYGFYEQYF. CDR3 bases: TGTGCCACGGATGTGACCTATGGCTTCTACGAGCAGTATTTC.

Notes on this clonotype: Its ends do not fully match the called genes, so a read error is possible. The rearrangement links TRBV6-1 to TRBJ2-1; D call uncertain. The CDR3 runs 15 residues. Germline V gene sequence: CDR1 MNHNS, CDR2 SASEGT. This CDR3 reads CASSEETGGATEQFF. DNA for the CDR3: TGTGCCAGTAGTGAAGAGACTGGCGGAGCGACGGAGCAGTTCTTC.

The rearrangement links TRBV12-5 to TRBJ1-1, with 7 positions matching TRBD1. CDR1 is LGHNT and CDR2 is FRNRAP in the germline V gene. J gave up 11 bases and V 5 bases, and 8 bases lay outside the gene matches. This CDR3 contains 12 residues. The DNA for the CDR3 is TGTGCTAGTGGTCTAGGACAGGACGAGGCTTTCTTT. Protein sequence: CASGLGQDEAFF.

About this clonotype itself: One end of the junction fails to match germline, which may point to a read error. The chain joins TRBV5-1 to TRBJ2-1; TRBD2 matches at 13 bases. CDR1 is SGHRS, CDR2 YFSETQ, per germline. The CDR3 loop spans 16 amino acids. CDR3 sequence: CASSLRGTSGTNEQFF. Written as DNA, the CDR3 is TGCGCCAGTAGCTTAAGGGGGACTAGCGGGACGAATGAGCAGTTCTTC.

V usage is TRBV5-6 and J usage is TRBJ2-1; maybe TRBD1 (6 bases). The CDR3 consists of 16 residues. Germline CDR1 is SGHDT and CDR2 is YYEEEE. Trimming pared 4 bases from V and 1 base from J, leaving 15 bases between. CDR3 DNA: TGTGCCAGCAGCCCAGTGGTAGGGGGTTCCTACAATGAGCAGTTCTTC. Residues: CASSPVVGGSYNEQFF.

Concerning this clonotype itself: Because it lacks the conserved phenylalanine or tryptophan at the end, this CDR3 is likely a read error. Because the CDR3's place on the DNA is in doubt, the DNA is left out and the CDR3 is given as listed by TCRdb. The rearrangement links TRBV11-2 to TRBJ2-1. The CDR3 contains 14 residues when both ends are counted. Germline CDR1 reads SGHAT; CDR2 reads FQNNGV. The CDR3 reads CASRFIEQNNEQLL.

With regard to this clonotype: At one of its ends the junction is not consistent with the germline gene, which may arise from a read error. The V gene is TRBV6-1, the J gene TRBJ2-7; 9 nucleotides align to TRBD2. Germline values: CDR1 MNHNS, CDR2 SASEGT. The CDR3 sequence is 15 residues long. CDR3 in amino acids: CVSCEEGAGGYEQYF. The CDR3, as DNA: TGTGTCAGCTGTGAAGAGGGAGCGGGAGGCTACGAGCAGTACTTC.

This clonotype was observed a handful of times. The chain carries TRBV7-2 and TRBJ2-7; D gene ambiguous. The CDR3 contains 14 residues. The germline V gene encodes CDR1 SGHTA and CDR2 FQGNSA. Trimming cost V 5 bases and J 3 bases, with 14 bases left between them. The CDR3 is CASSLGPADYEQYF. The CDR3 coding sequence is TGTGCCAGCAGCCTCGGACCCGCCGACTACGAGCAGTACTTC.

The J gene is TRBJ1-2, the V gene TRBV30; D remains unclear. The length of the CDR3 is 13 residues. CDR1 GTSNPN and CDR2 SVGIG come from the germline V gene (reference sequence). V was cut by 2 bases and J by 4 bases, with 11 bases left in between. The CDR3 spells CAWSLGSSYGYTF. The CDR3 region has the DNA TGTGCCTGGAGTCTCGGATCTAGCTATGGCTACACCTTC.

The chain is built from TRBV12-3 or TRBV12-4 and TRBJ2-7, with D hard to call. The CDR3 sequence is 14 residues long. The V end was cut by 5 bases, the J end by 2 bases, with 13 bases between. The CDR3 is CASSGPPLPYEQYF. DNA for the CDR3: TGTGCCAGCAGTGGTCCCCCACTGCCCTACGAGCAGTACTTC.

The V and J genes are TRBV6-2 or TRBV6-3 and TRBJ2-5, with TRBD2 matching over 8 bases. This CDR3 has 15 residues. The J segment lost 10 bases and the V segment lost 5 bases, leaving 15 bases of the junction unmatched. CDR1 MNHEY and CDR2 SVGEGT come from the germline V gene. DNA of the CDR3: TGTGCCAGCAGTCCCGGGACTAGAGTAGTCCCTGGCCAGTACTTC. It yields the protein CASSPGTRVVPGQYF.

The CDR3 spells CRVYKRNEQFF. For the CDR3, the DNA is TGCAGGGTCTATAAGAGGAATGAGCAGTTCTTC. The J gene is TRBJ2-1, the V gene TRBV29-1, with D hard to call. The germline CDR1 and CDR2 sequences are SQVTM and ANQGSEA. The CDR3 loop spans 11 amino acids.

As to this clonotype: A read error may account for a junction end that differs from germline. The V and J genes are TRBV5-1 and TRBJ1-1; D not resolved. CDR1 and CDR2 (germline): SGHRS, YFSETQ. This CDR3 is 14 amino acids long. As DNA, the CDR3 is TGCGCCAGCAGCTTGGCAGGAGTCGGCACTGAAACTTTCTTT. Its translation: CASSLAGVGTETFF.

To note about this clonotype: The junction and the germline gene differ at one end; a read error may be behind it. In nucleotides, the CDR3 is TGTGCCAGTAGTTACGACGCTCCAGCGGGACTACGCGAGCAGTACTTC. Its protein product is CASSYDAPAGLREQYF. The rearrangement joins TRBV6-2 or TRBV6-3 to TRBJ2-7; 7 positions match TRBD2. Germline V gene lookup returns CDR1 MNHEY and CDR2 SVGEGT. This CDR3 is 16 amino acids long.

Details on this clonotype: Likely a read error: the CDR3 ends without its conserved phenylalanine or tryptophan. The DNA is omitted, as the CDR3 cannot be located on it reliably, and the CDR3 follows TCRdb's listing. CDR3 region: CSVQTGRSGANVLIL. The rearrangement links TRBV29-1 to TRBJ2-6; TRBD1, the table's D call, lacks a check against the DNA. The germline CDR1 and CDR2 sequences are SQVTM and ANQGSEA. Including both end residues, the CDR3 is 15 amino acids long.

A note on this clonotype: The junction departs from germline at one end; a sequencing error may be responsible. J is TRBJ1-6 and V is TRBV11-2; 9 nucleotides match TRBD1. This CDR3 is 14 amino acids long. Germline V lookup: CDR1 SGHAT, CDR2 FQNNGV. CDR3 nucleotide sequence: TGTGCCAACAGCTTACAGGGGGCGAATTCACCCCTCAGCTTT. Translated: CANSLQGANSPLSF.

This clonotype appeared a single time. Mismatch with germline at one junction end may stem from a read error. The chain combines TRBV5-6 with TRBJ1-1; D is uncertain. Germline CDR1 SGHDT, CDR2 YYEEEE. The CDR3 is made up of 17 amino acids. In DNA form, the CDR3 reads TGTGTCAGCAGCTTGGATAGTACGAGAAGGGTGGCCACTGAAGCTCTCTTT. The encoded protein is CVSSLDSTRRVATEALF.

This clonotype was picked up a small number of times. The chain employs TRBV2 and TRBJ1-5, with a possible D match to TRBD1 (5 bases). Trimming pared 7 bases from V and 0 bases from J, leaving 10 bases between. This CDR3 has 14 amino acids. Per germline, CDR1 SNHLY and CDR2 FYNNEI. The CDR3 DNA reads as TGTGCCAGCACCGGACAATATAGCAATCAGCCCCAGCATTTT. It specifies CASTGQYSNQPQHF. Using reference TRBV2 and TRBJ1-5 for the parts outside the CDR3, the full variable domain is EPEVTQTPSHQVTQMGQEVILRCVPISNHLYFYWYRQILGQKVEFLVSFYNNEISEKSEIFDDQFSVERPDGSNFTLKIRSTKLEDSAMYFCASTGQYSNQPQHFGDGTRLSIL.

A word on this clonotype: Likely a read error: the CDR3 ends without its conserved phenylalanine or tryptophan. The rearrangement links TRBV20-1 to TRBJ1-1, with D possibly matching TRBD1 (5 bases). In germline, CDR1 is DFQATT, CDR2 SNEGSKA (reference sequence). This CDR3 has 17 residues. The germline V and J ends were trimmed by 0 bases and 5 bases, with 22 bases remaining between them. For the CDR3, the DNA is TGCAGTGCTAGAGATGACCCCTCTGGGGCCTTGGGGACTGAAGCTTTCTCT. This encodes CSARDDPSGALGTEAFS.

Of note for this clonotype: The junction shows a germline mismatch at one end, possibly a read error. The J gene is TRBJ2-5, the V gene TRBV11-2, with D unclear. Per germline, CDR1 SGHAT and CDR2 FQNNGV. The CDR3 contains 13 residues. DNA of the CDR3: TGTGTCAGCAGCTTAGATTTTCTAGAGACTCAGTACTTC. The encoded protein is CVSSLDFLETQYF.

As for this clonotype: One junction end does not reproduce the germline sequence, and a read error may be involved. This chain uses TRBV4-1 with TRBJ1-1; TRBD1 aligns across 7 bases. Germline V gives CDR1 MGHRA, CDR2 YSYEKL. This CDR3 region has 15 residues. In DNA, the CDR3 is TGCGCCAGCAGCCTAGTACTAACAGGGGAAATGGAAGCTTCCTTT. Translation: CASSLVLTGEMEASF.

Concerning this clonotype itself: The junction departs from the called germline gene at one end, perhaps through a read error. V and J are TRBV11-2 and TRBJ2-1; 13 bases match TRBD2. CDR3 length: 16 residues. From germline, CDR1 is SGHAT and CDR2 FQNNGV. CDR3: CARSLLLAGGLNEQFF. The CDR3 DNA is TGTGCAAGAAGCCTTCTACTAGCGGGAGGGCTCAATGAGCAGTTTTTC. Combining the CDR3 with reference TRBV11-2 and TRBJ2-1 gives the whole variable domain EAGVAQSPRYKIIEKRQSVAFWCNPISGHATLYWYQQILGQGPKLLIQFQNNGVVDDSQLPKDRFSAERLKGVDSTLKIQPAKLEDSAVYLCARSLLLAGGLNEQFFGPGTRLTVL.

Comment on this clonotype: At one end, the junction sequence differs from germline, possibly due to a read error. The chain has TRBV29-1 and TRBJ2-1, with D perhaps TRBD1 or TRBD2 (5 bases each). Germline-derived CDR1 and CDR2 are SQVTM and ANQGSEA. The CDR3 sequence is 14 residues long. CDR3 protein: CTVGDDWVWDEQFF. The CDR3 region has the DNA TGCACCGTTGGGGACGACTGGGTGTGGGATGAGCAGTTCTTC.

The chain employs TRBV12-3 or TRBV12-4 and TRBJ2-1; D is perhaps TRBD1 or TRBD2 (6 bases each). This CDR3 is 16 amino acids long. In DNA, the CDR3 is TGTGCAAACAGTTCCTGGGGGGCTAGCTCCTACAATGAGCAGTTCTTC. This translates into CANSSWGASSYNEQFF.

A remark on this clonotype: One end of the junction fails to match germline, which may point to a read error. For the CDR3, the DNA is TGTGCCAACAACTTTGATCGGGACAGGGTCGGCACCGGGGAGTTGTTTTTT. Translation gives CANNFDRDRVGTGELFF. V and J are TRBV11-2 and TRBJ2-2; 9 bases agree with TRBD1. The germline gives CDR1 SGHAT, CDR2 FQNNGV. This CDR3 contains 17 residues.

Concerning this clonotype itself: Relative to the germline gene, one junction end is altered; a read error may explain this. In nucleotides, the CDR3 is TGTGCCATCAATGAGCTGGACAGGGGGCGTCGGACCCAGTTCTTC. Translation gives CAINELDRGRRTQFF. J is TRBJ2-5 and V is TRBV10-3, with 11 bases identical to TRBD1. The J call is doubtful: the DNA matches TRBJ2-1 better. This CDR3 has 15 residues. The germline V gene has CDR1 ENHRY and CDR2 SYGVKD.

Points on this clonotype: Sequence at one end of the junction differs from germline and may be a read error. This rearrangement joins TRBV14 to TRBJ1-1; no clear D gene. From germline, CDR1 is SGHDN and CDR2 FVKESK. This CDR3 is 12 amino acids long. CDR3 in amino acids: CASSHDRAEVFF. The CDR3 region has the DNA TGTGCCAGCAGCCACGACCGAGCTGAAGTTTTCTTT.

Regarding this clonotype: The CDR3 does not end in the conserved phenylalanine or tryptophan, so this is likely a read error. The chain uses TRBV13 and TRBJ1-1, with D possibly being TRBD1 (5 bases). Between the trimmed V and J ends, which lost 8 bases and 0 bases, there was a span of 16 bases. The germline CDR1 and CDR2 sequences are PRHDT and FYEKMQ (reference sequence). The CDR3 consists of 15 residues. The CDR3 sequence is CASGLFATVNTEAFL. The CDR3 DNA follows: TGTGCCAGCGGCCTATTCGCGACAGTGAACACTGAAGCTTTCTTA.

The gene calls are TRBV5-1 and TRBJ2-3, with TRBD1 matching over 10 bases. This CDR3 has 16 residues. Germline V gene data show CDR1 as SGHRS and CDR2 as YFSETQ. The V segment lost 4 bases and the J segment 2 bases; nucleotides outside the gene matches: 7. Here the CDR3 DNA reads TGCGCCAGCAGCCGGCGACAGGGGGCTTACACAGATACGCAGTATTTT. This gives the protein CASSRRQGAYTDTQYF.

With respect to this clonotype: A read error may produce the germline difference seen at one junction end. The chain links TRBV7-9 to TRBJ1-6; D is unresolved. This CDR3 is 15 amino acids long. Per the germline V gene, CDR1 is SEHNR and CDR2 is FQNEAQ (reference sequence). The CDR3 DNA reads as TGTGCGAGCAGCTTAGCCATAGGGTTTCGATCACCCCTCCACTTT. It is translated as CASSLAIGFRSPLHF.